Listed below are T cell receptor beta chains from one sample, sequenced in a study of cytomegalovirus exposure and HLA in healthy donors. Here immunoSEQ multiplex PCR was the method, and the copy in TCRdb shows in-frame clones only, minus some. The table includes 150,000 to 200,000 clones, around 79% detected once. Sequencing was performed on PBMCs. The origin of the receptors is a middle-aged man in good health and CMV-seropositive. Each CDR3 is given with its conserved first and last residue. The order of the fields is J gene, V gene, clone size, D gene, CDR3 protein, CDR3 DNA. D genes are given only for firm matches. The listing skips clone size in some rows; elsewhere it reads once, few, many or a size class.

TRBJ1-1,TRBV14,-,-,CASSLNSYTEAFF,TGTGCCAGCAGCCTTAACAGTTACACTGAAGCTTTCTTT
TRBJ1-1,TRBV5-6,-,-,CASSIGMNTEAFF,TGTGCCAGCAGCATCGGGATGAACACTGAAGCTTTCTTT
TRBJ1-5,TRBV28,-,-,CASSEDQPQHF,TGTGCCAGCAGTGAGGATCAGCCCCAGCATTTT
TRBJ1-1,TRBV29-1,-,-,CSVDGGFVATEAFF,TGCAGCGTTGACGGGGGTTTTGTCGCCACTGAAGCTTTCTTT
TRBJ2-7,TRBV23-1,-,-,CASKLLNPGQSTSGSYEQYF,TGCGCCAGCAAGTTATTAAATCCGGGACAAAGCACTTCAGGATCCTACGAGCAGTACTTC
TRBJ2-7,TRBV30,once,TRBD1,CAWRGQGASYEQYF,TGTGCCTGGCGGGGACAGGGGGCTTCCTACGAGCAGTACTTC
TRBJ2-3,TRBV9,few,-,CASSSRDTRSTDTQYF,TGTGCCAGCAGCTCCCGGGACACCAGAAGCACAGATACGCAGTATTTT
TRBJ2-1,TRBV28,-,TRBD2,CASRPPGGSSYNEQFF,TGTGCCAGCAGACCACCGGGGGGAAGCTCCTACAATGAGCAGTTCTTC
TRBJ1-2,TRBV19,-,TRBD1,CATASLTLTGSGYTF,TGTGCCACAGCTTCGTTGACCCTGACAGGGTCCGGCTACACCTTC
TRBJ1-1,TRBV7-3,-,-,CASSRGHSNTEAFF,TGTGCCAGCAGCCGGGGACACTCGAACACTGAAGCTTTCTTT
TRBJ1-5,TRBV28,-,-,CASGLRAGLQHF,TGTGCCAGCGGCCTCCGTGCGGGGCTCCAGCATTTT
TRBJ1-5,TRBV19,once,-,CASSIQESGNQPQHF,TGTGCCAGTAGTATTCAGGAATCGGGAAATCAGCCCCAGCATTTT
TRBJ1-1,TRBV5-1,-,TRBD1,CASSSTTSNRGRVAFF,TGCGCCAGCAGCTCCACAACCTCGAACAGGGGGCGAGTAGCTTTCTTT
TRBJ2-1,TRBV5-1,-,TRBD2,CASSERLASFYNEQFF,TGCGCCAGCAGCGAGAGACTAGCGAGCTTCTACAATGAGCAGTTCTTC
TRBJ2-3,TRBV2,-,TRBD2,CASSDLAGEDTQYF,TGTGCCAGCAGTGACCTAGCGGGAGAAGATACGCAGTATTTT
TRBJ2-7,TRBV11-3,-,-,CASTNQGPYEQYF,TGTGCCAGCACCAACCAGGGGCCCTACGAGCAGTACTTC
TRBJ2-3,TRBV7-9,few,-,CASSLGLTTDTQYF,TGTGCCAGCAGCTTAGGACTCACCACAGATACGCAGTATTTT
TRBJ2-7,TRBV6-5,-,TRBD1,CASSSSGTGSYEQYF,TGTGCCAGCAGTTCCTCCGGGACAGGCTCCTACGAGCAGTACTTC
TRBJ2-7,TRBV2,once,TRBD1,CASSATGGASYEQYF,TGTGCCAGCAGTGCCACAGGGGGCGCCTCCTACGAGCAGTACTTC
TRBJ1-1,TRBV11-3,-,-,CASSLMFGNTEAFF,TGTGCCAGCAGCTTAATGTTCGGGAACACTGAAGCTTTCTTT
TRBJ2-7,TRBV28,once,-,CASLQGYPYEQYF,TGTGCCAGCCTACAGGGTTACCCCTACGAGCAGTACTTC
TRBJ2-3,TRBV11-2,few,TRBD2,CASSLGTSGRRASTDTQYF,TGTGCCAGCAGCTTAGGTACTAGCGGGAGGAGGGCTAGCACAGATACGCAGTATTTT
TRBJ2-2,TRBV9,few,TRBD1,CASSVQGAHNGELFF,TGTGCCAGCAGCGTACAGGGGGCGCATAACGGGGAGCTGTTTTTT
TRBJ2-3,TRBV7-9,-,TRBD2,CASSTSGEGVDTQYF,TGTGCCAGCAGCACTAGCGGGGAGGGCGTGGATACGCAGTATTTT
TRBJ1-3,TRBV30,-,-,CAWSRAGWGRLNRNTIYF,TGTGCCTGGAGTCGTGCCGGATGGGGTCGACTAAACAGAAACACCATATATTTT
TRBJ2-1,TRBV18,-,-,CASSPSLLAIGNEQFF,TGTGCCAGCTCACCGTCTCTACTAGCTATTGGCAATGAGCAGTTCTTC
TRBJ2-3,TRBV10-2,-,-,CASSGKGKRSTDTQYF,TGCGCCAGCAGCGGAAAGGGCAAGCGGAGCACAGATACGCAGTATTTT
TRBJ2-1,TRBV27,-,TRBD1,CASSFTSVPGQGRNEQFF,TGTGCCAGCAGTTTCACCTCAGTACCGGGACAGGGGAGGAATGAGCAGTTCTTC
TRBJ2-7,TRBV30,-,-,CAWRVAGTASYEQYF,TGTGCCTGGAGGGTCGCCGGAACAGCCTCCTACGAGCAGTACTTC
TRBJ2-2,TRBV5-1,-,-,CASSRVASYGAGELFF,TGCGCCAGCAGCCGGGTGGCGTCCTACGGGGCCGGGGAGCTGTTTTTT
TRBJ1-1,TRBV5-4,-,-,CASHRETEAFF,TGTGCCAGCCACAGGGAAACTGAAGCTTTCTTT
TRBJ2-7,TRBV27,once,TRBD2,CASSPRLASNEQYF,TGTGCCAGCAGTCCGCGACTAGCGTCGAACGAGCAGTACTTC
TRBJ2-1,TRBV29-1,-,-,CSVERGGNEQFF,TGCAGCGTTGAGAGGGGGGGCAATGAGCAGTTCTTC
TRBJ2-7,TRBV2,-,TRBD2,CASKGLISYEQYF,TGTGCCAGCAAGGGACTAATCTCCTACGAGCAGTACTTC
TRBJ2-7,TRBV18,-,TRBD2,CASKGLAGVDEQYF,TGTGCCAGCAAGGGACTAGCGGGAGTCGACGAGCAGTACTTC
TRBJ2-5,TRBV27,-,TRBD2,CASSPRGGRGETQYF,TGTGCCAGCAGTCCCCGAGGCGGGAGAGGGGAGACCCAGTACTTC
TRBJ1-5,TRBV18,-,TRBD1,CASSPQGALDQPQHF,TGTGCCAGCTCACCACAGGGGGCTTTAGATCAGCCCCAGCATTTT